One and the same sample provided the 2 T cell receptor beta chains below, sequenced in a study of blood T cell repertoires in COVID-19. Only in-frame clones appear in the TCRdb table, and some are missing; sequencing was by immunoSEQ multiplex PCR. This sample has about 120,000 clones; around four fifths occur once, and the top ten carry about 2.1%. The sample was peripheral blood. These receptors all stem from a man younger than 45 with acute or convalescent COVID-19.

V and J are TRBV30 and TRBJ2-2, with 7 bases lining up with TRBD1. This CDR3 has 15 residues. The germline V gene has CDR1 GTSNPN and CDR2 SVGIG (reference sequence). V shed 1 base and J 4 bases; nucleotides not matched to a gene: 6. CDR3: CAWSARDSGTGELFF. In DNA form, the CDR3 reads TGTGCCTGGAGTGCAAGGGACAGCGGCACCGGGGAGCTGTTTTTT.

The gene calls are TRBV21-1 and TRBJ2-3; the tabulated D call, TRBD2, remains unverified against the DNA. TRBV21-1 is given as a pseudogene. There are 18 residues in the CDR3. CDR3 in DNA: TGTGCCAGCAGCAAAGCCCTTCGTGATAGCGGGGGGCCAGATACGCAGTATTTT. This gives the protein CASSKALRDSGGPDTQYF.